This T cell receptor beta chain was identified in a study of T cell changes during pregnancy in multiple sclerosis. The protocol was immunoSEQ multiplex PCR, while the TCRdb copy is restricted to in-frame clones and leaves out a portion. The sample holds tens of thousands of clones, approximately 95% seen once. Source: peripheral blood, taken in the first trimester of pregnancy. This receptor was taken from a female donor with multiple sclerosis, enrolled in a pregnancy study.

The CDR3 spells CASSFLSDRVGETQYF. The CDR3 bases are TGTGCCAGCAGTTTCCTCTCGGACAGGGTAGGAGAGACCCAGTACTTC. The chain employs TRBV28 and TRBJ2-5, with 8 bases matching TRBD1. The germline gives CDR1 MDHEN, CDR2 SYDVKM. Unmatched junction bases numbered 10, after V lost 3 bases and J lost 4 bases. CDR3 size: 16 residues.